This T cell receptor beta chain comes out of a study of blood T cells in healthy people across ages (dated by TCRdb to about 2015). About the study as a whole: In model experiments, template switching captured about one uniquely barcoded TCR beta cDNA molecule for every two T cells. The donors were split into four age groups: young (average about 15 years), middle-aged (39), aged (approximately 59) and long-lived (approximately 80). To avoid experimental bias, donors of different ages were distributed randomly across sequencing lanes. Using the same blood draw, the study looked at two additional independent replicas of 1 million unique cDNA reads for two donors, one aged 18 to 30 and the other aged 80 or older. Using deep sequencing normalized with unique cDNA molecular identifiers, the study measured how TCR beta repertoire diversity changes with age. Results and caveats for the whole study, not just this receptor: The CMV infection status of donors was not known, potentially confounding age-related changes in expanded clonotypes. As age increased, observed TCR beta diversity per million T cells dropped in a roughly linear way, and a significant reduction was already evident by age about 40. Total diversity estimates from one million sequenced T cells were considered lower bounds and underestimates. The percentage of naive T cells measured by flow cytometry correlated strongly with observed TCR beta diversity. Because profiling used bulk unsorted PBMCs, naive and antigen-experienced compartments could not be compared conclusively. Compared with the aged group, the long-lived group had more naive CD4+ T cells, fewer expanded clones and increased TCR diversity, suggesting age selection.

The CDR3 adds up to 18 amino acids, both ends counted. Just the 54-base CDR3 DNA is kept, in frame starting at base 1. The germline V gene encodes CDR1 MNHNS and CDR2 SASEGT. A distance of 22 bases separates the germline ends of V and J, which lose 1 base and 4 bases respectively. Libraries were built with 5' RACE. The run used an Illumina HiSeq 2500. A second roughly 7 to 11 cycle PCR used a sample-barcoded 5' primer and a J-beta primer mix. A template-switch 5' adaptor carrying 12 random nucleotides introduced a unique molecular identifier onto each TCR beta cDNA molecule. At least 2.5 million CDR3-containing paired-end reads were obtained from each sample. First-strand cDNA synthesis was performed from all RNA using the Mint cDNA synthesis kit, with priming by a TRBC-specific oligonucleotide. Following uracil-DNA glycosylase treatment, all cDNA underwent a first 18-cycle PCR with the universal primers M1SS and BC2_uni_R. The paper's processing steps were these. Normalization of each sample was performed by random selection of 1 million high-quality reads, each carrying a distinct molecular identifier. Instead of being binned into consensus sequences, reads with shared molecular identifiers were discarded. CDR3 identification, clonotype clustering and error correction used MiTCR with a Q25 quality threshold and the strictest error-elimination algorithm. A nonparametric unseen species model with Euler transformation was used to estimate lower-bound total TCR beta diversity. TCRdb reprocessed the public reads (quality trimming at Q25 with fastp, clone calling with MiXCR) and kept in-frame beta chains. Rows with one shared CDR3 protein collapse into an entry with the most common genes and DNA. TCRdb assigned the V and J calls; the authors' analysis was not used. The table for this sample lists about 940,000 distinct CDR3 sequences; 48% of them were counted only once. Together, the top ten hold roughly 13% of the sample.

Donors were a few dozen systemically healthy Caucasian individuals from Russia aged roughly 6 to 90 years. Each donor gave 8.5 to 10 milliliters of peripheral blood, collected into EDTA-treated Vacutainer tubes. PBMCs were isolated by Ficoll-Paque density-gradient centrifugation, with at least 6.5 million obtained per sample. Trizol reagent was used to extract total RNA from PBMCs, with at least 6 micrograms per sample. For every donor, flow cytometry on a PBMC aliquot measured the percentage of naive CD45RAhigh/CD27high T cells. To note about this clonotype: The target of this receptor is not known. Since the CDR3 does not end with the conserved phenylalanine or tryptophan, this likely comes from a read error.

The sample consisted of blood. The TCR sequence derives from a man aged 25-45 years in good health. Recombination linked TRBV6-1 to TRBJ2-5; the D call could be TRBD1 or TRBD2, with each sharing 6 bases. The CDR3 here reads CASSEGWGARLRGETQYL. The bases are TGTGCCAGCAGTGAAGGGTGGGGGGCTCGACTTAGGGGAGAGACCCAGTACCTC.